A selection of T cell receptor beta chains follows, all from one sample in a study of PD-1 blockade in classical Hodgkin lymphoma. The data were produced by immunoSEQ multiplex PCR, yet TCRdb's version contains in-frame clones alone and is incomplete. The sample holds 100,000 or so clones, about 92% seen once. The sample was peripheral blood mononuclear cells (PBMCs), taken before the fourth cycle of nivolumab. These receptors originate from a human donor with classical Hodgkin lymphoma. CDR3s include the opening cysteine and the closing phenylalanine or tryptophan. A D gene is named only where the DNA matches it firmly. The size entry is marked missing in some rows and otherwise reads once, few, many or a size class.

J | V | length | size | D | CDR3 | DNA
TRBJ1-1 | TRBV6-1 | 14 | - | - | CASSEGRPRTEAFF | TGTGCCAGCAGTGAAGGCAGGCCACGGACTGAAGCTTTCTTT
TRBJ2-3 | TRBV5-1 | 14 | - | - | CATRTVTSTDTQYF | TGCGCCACCAGGACGGTTACTAGCACAGATACGCAGTATTTT
TRBJ2-7 | TRBV7-3 | 13 | - | - | CASSLLGGDEQYF | TGTGCCAGCAGCCTTCTGGGGGGCGACGAGCAGTACTTC
TRBJ2-2 | TRBV29-1 | 14 | - | - | CSVFPGPSGGELFF | TGCAGCGTTTTTCCGGGACCTAGTGGCGGGGAGCTGTTTTTT
TRBJ2-7 | TRBV5-4 | 14 | - | - | CASSFTSSPYEQYF | TGTGCCAGCAGCTTTACTAGTTCCCCCTACGAGCAGTACTTC
TRBJ2-3 | TRBV14 | 13 | - | TRBD2 | CASSQGGRGTQYF | TGTGCCAGCAGCCAGGGTGGGAGGGGAACGCAGTATTTT
TRBJ2-7 | TRBV6-1 | 13 | few | - | CASSRGSGYEQYF | TGTGCCAGCAGTAGGGGTAGCGGCTACGAGCAGTACTTC
TRBJ1-2 | TRBV10-3 | 14 | once | TRBD1 | CATRGPETGHGYTF | TGTGCCACCAGGGGGCCAGAAACGGGGCATGGCTACACCTTC
TRBJ2-3 | TRBV12-5 | 15 | - | - | CASGQQGQGGDTQYF | TGTGCTAGTGGACAACAGGGTCAAGGGGGAGATACGCAGTATTTT
TRBJ1-1 | TRBV5-6 | 16 | - | TRBD1 | CASSWLDRPFGTEAFF | TGTGCCAGCAGCTGGCTGGACAGGCCCTTCGGGACTGAAGCTTTCTTT
TRBJ2-5 | TRBV5-4 | 18 | - | TRBD1 | CASSLPPGTGGVGETQYF | TGTGCCAGCAGCTTGCCCCCTGGGACAGGGGGCGTGGGGGAGACCCAGTACTTC
TRBJ2-7 | TRBV6-4 | 16 | - | - | CASSDSRPPGVYEQYF | TGTGCCAGCAGTGACTCGAGACCCCCCGGTGTATACGAGCAGTACTTC
TRBJ2-7 | TRBV2 | 16 | - | TRBD2 | CASSSRLAGRSYEQYF | TGTGCCAGCAGTTCGAGACTAGCGGGGCGCTCCTACGAGCAGTACTTC
TRBJ2-5 | TRBV5-1 | 14 | - | TRBD2 | CASSIDLAVETQYF | TGCGCCAGCAGCATAGACCTAGCGGTAGAGACCCAGTACTTC
TRBJ2-7 | TRBV20-1 | 11 | - | - | CSASWYYEQYF | TGCAGTGCTAGCTGGTACTACGAGCAGTACTTC
TRBJ2-2 | TRBV5-1 | 14 | - | - | CASSLDPNTGELFF | TGCGCCAGCAGCTTGGACCCGAACACCGGGGAGCTGTTTTTT
TRBJ2-3 | TRBV11-3 | 19 | once | TRBD2 | CASSLDYPISGGSPDTQYF | TGTGCCAGCAGCTTAGATTACCCCATTTCGGGGGGGAGCCCAGATACGCAGTATTTT
TRBJ2-7 | TRBV10-1 | 16 | - | - | CASSESVGQPSYEQYF | TGCGCCAGCAGTGAGTCGGTTGGGCAGCCCTCCTACGAGCAGTACTTC
TRBJ1-2 | TRBV5-1 | 14 | - | - | CASSLGDSSYGYTF | TGCGCCAGCAGCTTGGGGGATTCTTCCTATGGCTACACCTTC
TRBJ1-6 | TRBV5-1 | 17 | - | - | CASSASRGPTHNSPLHF | TGCGCCAGCAGCGCGAGCCGCGGGCCAACCCACAATTCACCCCTCCACTTT
TRBJ2-7 | TRBV19 | 15 | - | TRBD1 | CASSGPGQGMYEQYF | TGTGCCAGTAGTGGCCCGGGACAGGGAATGTACGAGCAGTACTTC
TRBJ1-1 | TRBV28 | 14 | few | - | CASSLVRENTEAFF | TGTGCCAGCAGTTTGGTAAGGGAGAACACTGAAGCTTTCTTT
TRBJ2-1 | TRBV6-6 | 15 | - | TRBD2 | CASSLSGIHANEQFF | TGTGCCAGCAGTTTGAGCGGGATCCACGCCAATGAGCAGTTCTTC
TRBJ1-2 | TRBV28 | 14 | once | - | CASSLRGGVYGYTF | TGTGCCAGCAGTTTACGTGGGGGGGTCTATGGCTACACCTTC
TRBJ1-2 | TRBV5-6 | 15 | - | - | CASNTLAGGVHGYTF | TGTGCCAGCAACACTTTGGCGGGGGGAGTCCATGGCTACACCTTC
TRBJ2-4 | TRBV28 | 18 | - | - | CASSFGTLTELAKNIQYF | TGTGCCAGCAGTTTTGGGACACTGACCGAACTAGCCAAAAACATTCAGTACTTC
TRBJ1-2 | TRBV7-3 | 13 | - | - | CASSRNGLNGYTF | TGTGCCAGCAGCCGGAATGGGCTGAACGGCTACACCTTC
TRBJ2-3 | TRBV5-1 | 14 | - | - | CASWWRGATDTQYF | TGCGCCAGCTGGTGGCGGGGAGCCACAGATACGCAGTATTTT
TRBJ1-1 | TRBV5-1 | 13 | - | - | CASSKSGSDKAFF | TGCGCCAGCAGCAAATCAGGGTCAGACAAAGCTTTCTTT
TRBJ2-7 | TRBV5-1 | 14 | - | - | CASSLFPVSYEQYF | TGCGCCAGCAGCTTGTTTCCGGTCTCCTACGAGCAGTACTTC
TRBJ2-1 | TRBV6-6 | 15 | - | TRBD2 | CASSYAGVTYNEQFF | TGTGCCAGCAGTTACGCGGGAGTTACCTACAATGAGCAGTTCTTC
TRBJ1-5 | TRBV15 | 15 | once | - | CATSRGRGMGQPQHF | TGTGCCACCAGCAGAGGTCGAGGGATGGGTCAGCCCCAGCATTTT
TRBJ1-2 | TRBV6-1 | 17 | - | TRBD1 | CAISDLRDRDSNYGYTF | TGTGCCATCAGTGACCTCAGGGACAGGGACTCTAACTATGGCTACACCTTC
TRBJ1-4 | TRBV7-9 | 16 | - | - | CASSSNKGATNEKLFF | TGTGCCAGCAGCTCCAATAAGGGCGCAACTAATGAAAAACTGTTTTTT
TRBJ2-2 | TRBV28 | 15 | - | - | CASSFRQGGTGELFF | TGTGCCAGCAGTTTCCGACAGGGAGGAACCGGGGAGCTGTTTTTT
TRBJ2-7 | TRBV11-2 | 13 | - | - | CASSPGQPYEQYF | TGTGCCAGCAGCCCCGGACAGCCCTACGAGCAGTACTTC
TRBJ2-7 | TRBV30 | 13 | - | - | CAWSVSSSYEQYF | TGTGCCTGGAGTGTAAGCAGCTCCTACGAGCAGTACTTC
TRBJ1-1 | TRBV5-1 | 13 | - | - | CASSLGSADEAFF | TGCGCCAGCAGCTTGGGTTCGGCCGATGAAGCTTTCTTT
TRBJ2-6 | TRBV4-1 | 18 | - | - | CASSQMGPPAGGANVLTF | TGCGCCAGCAGCCAAATGGGACCGCCTGCTGGTGGGGCCAACGTCCTGACTTTC
TRBJ2-5 | TRBV6-5 | 11 | - | - | CASSHGETQYF | TGTGCCAGCAGCCACGGGGAGACCCAGTACTTC
TRBJ2-7 | TRBV5-4 | 15 | - | - | CASSLEGVPMHEQYF | TGTGCCAGCAGCTTGGAAGGGGTACCGATGCACGAGCAGTACTTC
TRBJ2-7 | TRBV5-1 | 16 | - | TRBD2 | CASSARTSGSSYEQYF | TGCGCCAGCAGCGCCCGGACTAGCGGGAGTTCCTACGAGCAGTACTTC
TRBJ1-2 | TRBV19 | 16 | - | TRBD1 | CASSIETGGLNYGYTF | TGTGCCAGTAGTATTGAGACAGGGGGCTTGAACTATGGCTACACCTTC
TRBJ1-1 | TRBV27 | 13 | few | - | CASSLQRNTEAFF | TGTGCCAGCAGTTTACAGAGGAACACTGAAGCTTTCTTT
TRBJ2-7 | TRBV7-9 | 13 | - | TRBD1 | CASSSGGLYEQYF | TGTGCCAGCAGCTCAGGGGGTTTGTACGAGCAGTACTTC
TRBJ1-1 | TRBV5-1 | 14 | - | - | CASSLGGAYTEAFF | TGCGCCAGCAGCTTGGGAGGTGCTTACACTGAAGCTTTCTTT
TRBJ2-7 | TRBV29-1 | 14 | once | - | CSVDSRDGSYEQYF | TGCAGCGTTGATAGTAGGGACGGCTCCTACGAGCAGTACTTC
TRBJ2-1 | TRBV6-6 | 14 | - | TRBD2 | CASSVTSGFNEQFF | TGTGCCAGCAGCGTGACTAGCGGGTTTAATGAGCAGTTCTTC
TRBJ2-4 | TRBV7-9 | 15 | - | - | CASSSAGTGKNIQYF | TGTGCCAGCAGCTCGGCCGGCACAGGCAAAAACATTCAGTACTTC
TRBJ2-7 | TRBV11-2 | 14 | - | - | CASSPPVRTYEQYF | TGTGCCAGCAGCCCCCCTGTGCGAACCTACGAGCAGTACTTC
TRBJ1-2 | TRBV6-1 | 13 | - | TRBD1 | CASSRGQNYGYTF | TGTGCCAGCAGCAGGGGGCAAAACTATGGCTACACCTTC
TRBJ2-3 | TRBV10-3 | 17 | - | TRBD2 | CAISEARRTSTYDTQYF | TGTGCCATCAGTGAGGCGCGTAGGACTAGTACTTATGATACGCAGTATTTT